This is a list of T cell receptor beta chains from one sample in a study of blood T cell repertoires in COVID-19. Profiled with immunoSEQ multiplex PCR; TCRdb holds only in-frame clones, not every one. The sample has 400,000 to 450,000 clones, over 85% seen once; the top ten hold 0.8% to 1%. The sample consisted of peripheral blood. The receptors originated from a man in his late teens or twenties with COVID-19, enrolled during active disease. Both conserved end residues are part of each CDR3. The order of the fields is J gene, CDR3 length, D gene, clone size, V gene, CDR3 DNA, CDR3 protein. A D gene is named only where the DNA matches it firmly. Clone size is given for some rows only: seen once, a few or many times, or a class if the clone is expanded.

TRBJ2-2,14,TRBD2,once,TRBV19,TGTGCCAGCCGCGGGGGAGGAGGGGCCGGGGAGCTGTTTTTT,CASRGGGGAGELFF
TRBJ1-1,14,TRBD1,-,TRBV2,TGTGCCAGCAGTGAAGAGGAGGGGGCGCTTCCAGCTTTCTTT,CASSEEEGALPAFF
TRBJ1-2,14,-,-,TRBV7-2,TGTGCCAGCAGCTTAGCGCTGAGGAACTATGGCTACACCTTC,CASSLALRNYGYTF
TRBJ1-4,15,-,-,TRBV9,TGTGCCAGCAGCGTAGGGATTGAACAGCCTGAAAAACTGTTTTTT,CASSVGIEQPEKLFF
TRBJ1-1,15,TRBD1,-,TRBV27,TGTGCCAGCAGACCGGTGGGACAGGGTAGGACTGAAGCTTTCTTT,CASRPVGQGRTEAFF
TRBJ2-5,13,-,-,TRBV5-5,TGTGCCAGCAAAATGGAGGGGCAAGAGACCCAGTACTTC,CASKMEGQETQYF
TRBJ1-2,15,-,-,TRBV6-5,TGTGCCAGCAGTCCCGGGGGGGTCGCGACTTATGGCTACACCTTC,CASSPGGVATYGYTF
TRBJ2-7,16,TRBD1,-,TRBV6-1,TGTGCCAGCAGTGTTGTAGAAGGGACAGGGCCGGCCGAGCAGTACTTC,CASSVVEGTGPAEQYF
TRBJ1-6,18,TRBD1,-,TRBV2,TGTGCCAGCATTTTACCGGGACAGGGGAGCTCCTATAATTCACCCCTCCACTTT,CASILPGQGSSYNSPLHF
TRBJ2-7,14,-,-,TRBV7-8,TGTGCCAGCAGCTTATTTCGGGGAGCCTACGAGCAGTACTTC,CASSLFRGAYEQYF
TRBJ2-1,15,-,-,TRBV3-1/TRBV3-2,TGTGCCAGCAGTGACAGACTAGTATCCTACAATGAGCAGTTCTTC,CASSDRLVSYNEQFF
TRBJ1-1,15,-,-,TRBV14,TGTGCCAGCAGCCTCACAGGTTACATGAACACTGAAGCTTTCTTT,CASSLTGYMNTEAFF
TRBJ2-3,14,-,-,TRBV5-8,TGTGCCAGCAGCCCCCACCGACAGCCAGATACGCAGTATTTT,CASSPHRQPDTQYF
TRBJ2-2,17,-,-,TRBV19,TGTGCCAGTAGTAGAGGGGGTCAGTTCGCGAACACCGGGGAGCTGTTTTTT,CASSRGGQFANTGELFF
TRBJ2-2,17,-,once,TRBV11-2,TGTGCCAGCAGCTTAGAGGTGCGGATCGCGAACACCGGGGAGCTGTTTTTT,CASSLEVRIANTGELFF
TRBJ1-2,17,-,-,TRBV4-1,TGCGCCAGCAGCCAAGTTACGTTTGGAGGGGCGAGGAATGGCTACACCTTC,CASSQVTFGGARNGYTF
TRBJ2-7,15,TRBD1,-,TRBV10-2,TGCGCCAGCACCTCCGGGACAGGCAGCTCCTACGAGCAGTACTTC,CASTSGTGSSYEQYF
TRBJ2-1,14,-,-,TRBV4-2,TGTGCCAGCAGCCAAGATTGGAGTTGGTATGAGCAGTTCTTC,CASSQDWSWYEQFF
TRBJ1-1,13,-,-,TRBV14,TGTGCCAGCAGCGAACAGTTGAACACTGAAGCTTTCTTT,CASSEQLNTEAFF
TRBJ1-4,13,-,-,TRBV2,TGTGCCAGCCGGGGAAACTTCGATGAAAAACTGTTTTTT,CASRGNFDEKLFF
TRBJ2-3,15,-,-,TRBV9,TGTGCCAGCAGCTCCCCTGGCGGGAGCACAGATACGCAGTATTTT,CASSSPGGSTDTQYF
TRBJ2-1,17,TRBD2,-,TRBV3-1/TRBV3-2,TGTGCCAGCAGCCATGGTTCTAGCGGGAGTGGGTACAATGAGCAGTTCTTC,CASSHGSSGSGYNEQFF
TRBJ1-2,14,-,-,TRBV5-6,TGTGCCAGCAGCTCATTGGCTGGTTCCTATGGCTACACCTTC,CASSSLAGSYGYTF
TRBJ2-1,17,TRBD1,-,TRBV6-1,TGTGCCAGCAGTGACGGGACAGGGTACCCTTTTTACAATGAGCAGTTCTTC,CASSDGTGYPFYNEQFF
TRBJ1-3,17,-,-,TRBV18,TGTGCCAGCTCACCAATTACCGGGTCCTATTCTGGAAACACCATATATTTT,CASSPITGSYSGNTIYF
TRBJ2-3,14,-,-,TRBV3-1/TRBV3-2,TGTGCCAGCAGCCCTCGGGTCAGGGTTGATACGCAGTATTTT,CASSPRVRVDTQYF